Each of the 23 T cell receptor beta chains below was sequenced from the same sample in a study of blood T cell repertoires in COVID-19 (dated by TCRdb to about 2020). The library was prepared using the immunoSEQ multiplex PCR assay. In its TCRdb copy, this immuneACCESS table keeps in-frame sequences only and misses some clones. Where compared with another copy, unresolved V genes explain less than half of these, and the others have no known cause. The sample records around 200,000 clones, roughly 86% of which are singletons. The ten largest clones capture 7% to 7.5% of the sample. The sample taken for sequencing was peripheral blood. These TCRs come from an elderly woman in a cohort sampled during active or convalescent COVID-19.

The V call is TRBV7-2, the J call TRBJ2-3; no definite D call. The CDR3 runs 14 residues. Germline V CDR1 and CDR2: SGHTA, FQGNSA. V lost 4 bases and J 0 bases, leaving 8 bases between the germline ends. In DNA, the CDR3 is TGTGCCAGCAGCTCCCCTTATAGCACAGATACGCAGTATTTT. Encoded protein: CASSSPYSTDTQYF.

The DNA for the CDR3 is TGCGCCAGCAGAGGGGGCAGGGTAGTTGGGGAAAAACTGTTTTTT. It codes for CASRGGRVVGEKLFF. This chain joins TRBV10-2 and TRBJ1-4; 7 positions match TRBD1. The germline gives CDR1 WSHSY, CDR2 SAAADI. Trimming removed 6 bases from V and 8 bases from J; junction bases left unmatched: 12. The length of the CDR3 is 15 residues.

The chain recombines TRBV6-5 with TRBJ2-7, with D perhaps TRBD1 (5 bases). The CDR3 runs to 14 residues. Trimming took 7 bases from V and 5 from J, leaving 18 bases between them. Germline CDR1 MNHEY, CDR2 SVGAGI. The CDR3 nucleotides read TGTGCCAGCACCCCGAGCCAGGGTGCCCACGAGCAGTACGTC. Amino acids: CASTPSQGAHEQYV.

In this sample, this clone turned up a few times. This chain uses TRBV18 with TRBJ1-2, with D possibly being TRBD1 (6 bases). The CDR3 has 15 amino acids. CDR1 and CDR2 (germline): KGHSH, LQKENI. Trimming removed 5 bases from V and 0 bases from J, with 13 bases in between. CDR3 protein: CASSTGTDPNYGYTF. The CDR3 nucleotides read TGTGCCAGCTCAACAGGGACGGATCCTAACTATGGCTACACCTTC.

This sequence joins TRBV7-9 and TRBJ1-1; tentatively, D is TRBD1 (6 bases). V shed 5 bases and J shed 2 bases, with 9 bases lying between them. This CDR3 spans 13 amino acids. CDR1 is SEHNR and CDR2 is FQNEAQ in the germline V gene (reference sequence). The CDR3: CASSRQVNTEAFF. CDR3 coding DNA: TGTGCCAGCAGCAGACAGGTTAACACTGAAGCTTTCTTT.

This rearrangement joins TRBV7-9 to TRBJ1-5; 9 bases match TRBD1. Germline CDR1 is SEHNR and CDR2 is FQNEAQ (reference sequence). J lost 11 bases, V lost 3 bases, and 8 bases had no gene match. The CDR3 runs to 14 residues. In nucleotides, the CDR3 is TGTGCCAGCAGCTTGGGACAGGGACTCCAGACCCAGCATTTT. This encodes CASSLGQGLQTQHF.

The J gene is TRBJ2-7, the V gene TRBV9, with D unclear. The germline CDR1 and CDR2 sequences are SGDLS and YYNGEE. This CDR3 comprises 16 residues. The V gene lost 0 bases and the J gene lost 3 bases, with 16 bases spanning the gap. CDR3 protein: CASSVGPPPLRYEQYV. The CDR3 DNA is TGTGCCAGCAGCGTAGGGCCACCACCCCTTCGCTACGAGCAGTACGTC.

The chain combines TRBV15 with TRBJ1-3; D is undetermined. V lost 0 bases and J lost 8, with 14 bases in between. Germline values: CDR1 LNHNV, CDR2 YYDKDF (reference sequence). CDR3 length: 15 amino acids. As DNA, the CDR3 is TGTGCCACCAGCAGAGACAGATCGGGTCTAGACACCATATATTTT. Translating it yields CATSRDRSGLDTIYF.

This clone was seen repeatedly, ten times or more. The V gene is TRBV7-2, the J gene TRBJ2-2, with D perhaps matching TRBD2 (6 bases). V lost 1 base to trimming and J lost 7 bases, with 10 bases between them. Germline CDR1 and CDR2: SGHTA and FQGNSA. The CDR3 has 14 amino acids. CDR3 region: CASSLVAAGGELFF. Written as DNA, the CDR3 is TGTGCCAGCAGCTTAGTTGCAGCGGGCGGGGAGCTGTTTTTT.

The V and J genes are TRBV4-1 and TRBJ1-1; a possible D gene is TRBD1 (5 bases). Between the trimmed V and J ends, which lost 1 base and 0 bases, there was a span of 15 bases. Per germline, CDR1 MGHRA and CDR2 YSYEKL. This CDR3 spans 17 amino acids. The CDR3 bases are TGCGCCAGCAGCCAAGGATGGGCGAGACAGATGAACACTGAAGCTTTCTTT. It translates to CASSQGWARQMNTEAFF.

In this sample, this clone turned up a few times. V usage is TRBV4-3 and J usage is TRBJ2-3; 11 nucleotides line up with TRBD2. Trimming cost V 0 bases and J 5 bases; bases outside gene matches: 10. Per germline, CDR1 LGHNA and CDR2 YSLEER. CDR3 size: 18 residues. The CDR3 reads CASSQDSPSGGRVDTQYF. CDR3 nucleotide sequence: TGCGCCAGCAGCCAAGATTCTCCTAGCGGGGGGAGAGTAGATACGCAGTATTTT.

J is TRBJ1-1 and V is TRBV5-6, with TRBD1 matching over 7 bases. The CDR3 runs 12 residues. The ends lost 2 bases at V and 10 bases at J; junction bases unmatched: 5. The germline CDR1 and CDR2 sequences are SGHDT and YYEEEE. The CDR3 nucleotides read TGTGCCAGCAGCTTACCCCAGGGGGTAGCTTTCTTT. Its translation is CASSLPQGVAFF.

J is TRBJ2-7 and V is TRBV23-1; tentatively, D is TRBD1 (5 bases). TRBV23-1 is given ORF status, its function remaining uncertain. With 4 bases removed from V and 6 bases from J, the gap between germline ends came to 13 bases. The CDR3 spans 13 residues. DNA of the CDR3: TGCGCCAGCAGTCGTCAGGGTGGTTTCGAGCAGTACGTC. Amino acid sequence: CASSRQGGFEQYV.

The chain combines TRBV29-1 with TRBJ1-5; tentatively, D is TRBD1 (5 bases). This CDR3 contains 14 residues. Germline CDR1 SQVTM, CDR2 ANQGSEA. The V gene lost 7 bases and the J gene lost 3 bases, with 16 bases spanning the gap. In nucleotides, the CDR3 is TGCAGCGCTCCGGGACGGGGGATCAATCAGCCCCAGCATTTT. Its protein product is CSAPGRGINQPQHF.

This clone has a handful of counts. The J gene is TRBJ1-3, the V gene TRBV7-2, with unresolved D. Deletions cut 1 base from V and 0 bases from J, with 13 bases between. The CDR3 is made up of 17 amino acids. Germline assignment: CDR1 SGHTA and CDR2 FQGNSA. CDR3 protein: CASSLVFTRYSGNTIYF. CDR3 DNA: TGTGCCAGCAGCTTAGTATTCACCAGATACTCTGGAAACACCATATATTTT. Drawing the rest from reference TRBV7-2 and TRBJ1-3, the complete variable domain is GAGVSQSPSNKVTEKGKDVELRCDPISGHTALYWYRQSLGQGLEFLIYFQGNSAPDKSGLPSDRFSAERTGGSVSTLTIQRTQQEDSAVYLCASSLVFTRYSGNTIYFGEGSWLTVV.

The V call is TRBV9, the J call TRBJ1-2; perhaps TRBD1 as D (5 bases). The CDR3 sequence is 14 residues long. Trimming cost V 6 bases and J 3 bases, with 15 bases left between them. Germline V gives CDR1 SGDLS, CDR2 YYNGEE. CDR3 loop: CASNPSLGDYGYTF. In DNA, the CDR3 is TGTGCCAGCAACCCCTCCCTAGGGGACTATGGCTACACCTTC.

The rearrangement links TRBV7-6 to TRBJ2-5, with 9 nucleotides matching TRBD2. V was pared by 4 bases and J by 6 bases, with 12 bases of the junction left unmatched. This CDR3 has 16 amino acids. The germline CDR1 and CDR2 sequences are SGHVS and FNYEAQ. The CDR3 sequence: CASSSDLGGGAKTQYF. Here the CDR3 DNA reads TGTGCCAGCAGCTCAGACCTTGGCGGGGGGGCGAAGACCCAGTACTTC.

With regard to this clone: This sample also contains other DNA sequences that code for the same CDR3. The V gene is TRBV2, the J gene TRBJ1-5, with 8 bases fitting TRBD1. Trimming cost V 4 bases and J 7 bases; bases outside gene matches: 3. Germline V gene lookup returns CDR1 SNHLY and CDR2 FYNNEI. The CDR3 is 13 residues long. The CDR3, as DNA: TGTGCCAGCAGTGGACAGGGGACGCAGCCCCAGCATTTT. Its translation is CASSGQGTQPQHF.

This clone has just one count. The chain couples TRBV7-8 to TRBJ1-2, with 7 bases lining up with TRBD1. V lost 5 bases, J lost 5 bases, and 8 bases stayed unmatched. CDR1 SGHVS and CDR2 FQNEAQ come from the germline V gene. The CDR3 has 14 amino acids. The DNA for the CDR3 is TGTGCCAGCAGCCCTAGCCGGACAGGATATGGCTACACCTTC. Translating it yields CASSPSRTGYGYTF.

The rearrangement links TRBV6-5 to TRBJ2-7; no firm D call. V was cut by 1 base and J by 3 bases, with 10 bases left in between. This CDR3 is built from 14 residues. Germline values: CDR1 MNHEY, CDR2 SVGAGI. The DNA for the CDR3 is TGTGCCAGCAGTTACTTCGGAGAGCACTACGAGCAGTACTTC. Its translation is CASSYFGEHYEQYF.

V gene TRBV5-6 combines with J gene TRBJ2-7; D gene unclear. Germline V CDR1 and CDR2: SGHDT, YYEEEE. This CDR3 comprises 12 residues. V dropped 4 bases and J dropped 3 bases, with 8 bases sitting between them. In DNA form, the CDR3 reads TGTGCCAGCAGCGTACACAACTACGAGCAGTACTTC. Translation gives CASSVHNYEQYF.

This sequence joins TRBV7-8 and TRBJ2-2, with 7 bases that match TRBD1. V shed 8 bases and J 5 bases; nucleotides not matched to a gene: 11. Germline values: CDR1 SGHVS, CDR2 FQNEAQ. CDR3 size: 15 residues. CDR3 DNA sequence: TGTGCCAGCTCACTCTACAGGGGCGAAACCGGGGAGCTGTTTTTT. It codes for CASSLYRGETGELFF.

In its sample, this clone was seen once. J is TRBJ2-5 and V is TRBV4-3, with D tentatively TRBD2 (6 bases). This CDR3 has 13 amino acids. V lost 4 bases and J lost 2, with 8 bases in between. Germline values: CDR1 LGHNA, CDR2 YSLEER. The CDR3 DNA reads as TGCGCCAGCAGCCCGGAGGGGCAAGAGACCCAGTACTTC. It is translated as CASSPEGQETQYF.